This entry describes one T cell receptor (beta chain). These data originate in a study of T cells after yellow fever vaccination. Study in general: Those fractions that held only low numbers of cells were prepared using the SMART-Seq v4 Ultra Low Input RNA kit.

This CDR3 has 14 residues. CDR1 and CDR2 (germline): DFQATT, SNEGSKA (reference sequence). V lost 0 bases, J lost 5 bases, and 6 bases stayed unmatched. The TCR cDNA carried a universal primer site and UMIs from 5'RACE template switching. TCRdb reprocessed the 5' RACE reads with MiXCR, giving one entry per CDR3 protein. The table lists 280,000 or so distinct CDR3 sequences, around 8.6% of them singletons, with 3% to 4% in the top ten. The clonotype was recovered from a man aged 18 to 30 who received the YFV17D yellow fever vaccine. The source was CD4+ T cells sorted from PBMCs, collected 5 days after the yellow fever booster vaccination. This chain joins TRBV20-1 and TRBJ2-7; 8 bases are a match to TRBD2. The CDR3: CSARERGGRHEQYV. In nucleotides, the CDR3 is TGCAGTGCTAGAGAGCGCGGGGGGCGGCACGAGCAGTACGTC.